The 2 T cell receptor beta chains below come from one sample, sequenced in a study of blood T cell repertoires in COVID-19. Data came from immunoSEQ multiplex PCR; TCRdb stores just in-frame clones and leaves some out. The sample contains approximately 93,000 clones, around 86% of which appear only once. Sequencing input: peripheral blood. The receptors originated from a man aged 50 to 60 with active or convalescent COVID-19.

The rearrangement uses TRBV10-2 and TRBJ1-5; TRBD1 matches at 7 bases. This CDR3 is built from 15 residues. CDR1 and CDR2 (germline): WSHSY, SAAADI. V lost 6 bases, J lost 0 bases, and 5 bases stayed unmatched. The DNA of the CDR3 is TGCGCCAGCAGACCGGGACAGAATAGCAATCAGCCCCAGCATTTT. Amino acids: CASRPGQNSNQPQHF.

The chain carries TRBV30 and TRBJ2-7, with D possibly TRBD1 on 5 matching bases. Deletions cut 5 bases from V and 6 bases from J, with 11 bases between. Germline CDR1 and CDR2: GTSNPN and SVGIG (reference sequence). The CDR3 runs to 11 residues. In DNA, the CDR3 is TGTGCCTGGGGGGCCCGTGGCGAGCAGTACTTC. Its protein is CAWGARGEQYF.